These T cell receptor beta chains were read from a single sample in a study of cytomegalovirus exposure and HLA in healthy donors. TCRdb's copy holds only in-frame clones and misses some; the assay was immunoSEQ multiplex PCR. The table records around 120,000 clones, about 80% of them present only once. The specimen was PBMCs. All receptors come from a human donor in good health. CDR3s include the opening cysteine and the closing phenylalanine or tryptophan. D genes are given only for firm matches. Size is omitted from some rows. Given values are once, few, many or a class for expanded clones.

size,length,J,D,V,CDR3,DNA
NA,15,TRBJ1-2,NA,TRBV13,CASSSNYVLNGGYTF,TGTGCCAGCAGCTCGAACTACGTTTTGAATGGTGGCTACACCTTC
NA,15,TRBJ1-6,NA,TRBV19,CASSIKGTLISPLHF,TGTGCCAGTAGTATAAAAGGGACATTAATTTCACCCCTCCACTTT
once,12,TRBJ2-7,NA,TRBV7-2,CASSPSADEQYF,TGTGCCAGCAGCCCCAGCGCGGACGAGCAGTACTTC
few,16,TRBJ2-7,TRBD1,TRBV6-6,CASGVRGQQLVYEQYF,TGTGCCAGCGGGGTTCGGGGACAGCAACTCGTCTACGAGCAGTACTTC
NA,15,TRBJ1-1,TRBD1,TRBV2,CASRTGTGTYTEAFF,TGTGCCAGCAGGACCGGGACAGGGACTTACACTGAAGCTTTCTTT
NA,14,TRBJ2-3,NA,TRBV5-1,CASSWGEETDTQYF,TGCGCCAGCAGCTGGGGGGAGGAGACAGATACGCAGTATTTT
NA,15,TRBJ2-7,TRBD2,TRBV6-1,CASSETSGASYEQYF,TGTGCCAGCAGTGAAACTAGCGGGGCCTCCTACGAGCAGTACTTC
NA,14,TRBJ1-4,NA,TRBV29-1,CSVEALQSGRKLFF,TGCAGCGTTGAAGCGCTACAAAGCGGGAGAAAACTGTTTTTT
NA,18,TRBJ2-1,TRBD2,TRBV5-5,CASSVRLAGAQLYNEQFF,TGTGCCAGCAGCGTCCGACTAGCGGGGGCTCAGCTCTACAATGAGCAGTTCTTC
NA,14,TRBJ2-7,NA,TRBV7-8,CASSATGLYYEQYF,TGTGCCAGCAGCGCTACAGGGCTCTACTACGAGCAGTACTTC
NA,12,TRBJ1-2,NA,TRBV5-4,CASSDRMRGYTF,TGTGCCAGCAGCGATCGAATGAGGGGCTACACCTTC
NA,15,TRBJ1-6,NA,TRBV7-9,CSSSPEAAARVSLHF,TGTTCCAGCAGCCCAGAGGCGGCCGCCCGGGTTTCCCTCCACTTT
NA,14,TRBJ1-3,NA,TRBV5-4,CASRTDSSGNTIYF,TGTGCCAGCAGGACGGACAGCTCCGGAAACACCATATATTTT
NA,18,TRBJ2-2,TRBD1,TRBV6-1,CASSDIAQTGGNTGELFF,TGTGCCAGCAGTGATATAGCGCAGACAGGGGGCAACACCGGGGAGCTGTTTTTT
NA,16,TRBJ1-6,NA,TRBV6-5,CASSSRAGPYNSPLHF,TGTGCCAGCAGTTCCCGAGCAGGGCCTTATAATTCACCCCTCCACTTT
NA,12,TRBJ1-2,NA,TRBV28,CASSLRGRGYTF,TGTGCCAGCAGTTTACGAGGGAGAGGCTACACCTTC
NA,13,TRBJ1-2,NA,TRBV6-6,CASRRDLRYGYTF,TGTGCCAGCAGGAGGGATTTGCGGTATGGCTACACCTTC
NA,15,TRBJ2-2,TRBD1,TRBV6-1,CASSEAPGGTGELFF,TGTGCCAGCAGTGAAGCGCCAGGGGGCACCGGGGAGCTGTTTTTT
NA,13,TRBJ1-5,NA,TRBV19,CASSPGLRQPQHF,TGTGCCAGTAGCCCTGGACTTCGGCAGCCCCAGCATTTT
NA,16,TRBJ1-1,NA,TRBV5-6,CASTVGGTRMNTEAFF,TGTGCCAGCACCGTGGGGGGGACCCGAATGAACACTGAAGCTTTCTTT
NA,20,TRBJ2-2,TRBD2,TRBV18,CASSRAGWAGPNQRTGELFF,TGTGCCAGCTCACGAGCGGGATGGGCAGGTCCTAATCAAAGGACCGGGGAGCTGTTTTTT
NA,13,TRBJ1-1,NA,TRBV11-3,CASSPGLNTEAFF,TGTGCCAGCAGCCCCGGTTTGAACACTGAAGCTTTCTTT
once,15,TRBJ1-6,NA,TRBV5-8,CASSLTGWYNSPLHF,TGTGCCAGCAGCTTGACAGGGTGGTATAATTCACCCCTCCACTTT
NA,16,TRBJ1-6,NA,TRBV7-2,CASSLESQQGNSPLHF,TGTGCCAGCAGCTTAGAGTCGCAGCAGGGCAATTCACCCCTCCACTTT
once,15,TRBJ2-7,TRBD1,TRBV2,CASSDEQGARYEQYF,TGTGCCAGCAGTGATGAACAGGGGGCGCGATACGAGCAGTACTTC
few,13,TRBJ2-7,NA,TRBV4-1,CASSAGVSHEQYF,TGCGCCAGCAGCGCAGGGGTGTCCCACGAGCAGTACTTC
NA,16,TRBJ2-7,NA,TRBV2,CASSGGLVTDPYEQYF,TGTGCCAGCAGTGGAGGTCTGGTGACAGATCCCTACGAGCAGTACTTC
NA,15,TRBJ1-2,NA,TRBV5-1,CASSPTRKEMVGYTF,TGTGCCAGCAGCCCTACGAGGAAGGAGATGGTCGGCTACACCTTC
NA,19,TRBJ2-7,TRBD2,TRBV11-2,CASSLDYSSLAGGSYEQYF,TGTGCCAGCAGCTTAGATTATAGCTCGCTAGCGGGGGGCTCCTACGAGCAGTACTTC
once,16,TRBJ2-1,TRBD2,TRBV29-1,CSVTKPTSGGYNEQFF,TGCAGCGTCACCAAGCCAACTAGCGGGGGCTACAATGAGCAGTTCTTC
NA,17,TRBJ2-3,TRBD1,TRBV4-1,CASSHTRTGPSTDTQYF,TGCGCCAGCAGCCATACCCGGACAGGGCCTAGCACAGATACGCAGTATTTT
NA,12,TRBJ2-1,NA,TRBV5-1,CASSLGVSSQFF,TGCGCCAGCAGCTTGGGGGTGTCTAGCCAGTTCTTC
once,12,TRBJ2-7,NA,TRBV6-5,CAVGGRAYEQYF,TGTGCCGTCGGGGGGCGGGCCTACGAGCAGTACTTC
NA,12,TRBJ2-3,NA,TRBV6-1,CASSEASDTQYF,TGTGCCAGCAGTGAAGCCTCAGATACGCAGTATTTT
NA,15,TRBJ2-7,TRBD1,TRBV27,CASSLGQGGSYEQYF,TGTGCCAGCAGTTTAGGACAGGGGGGCTCCTACGAGCAGTACTTC
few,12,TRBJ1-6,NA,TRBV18,CASSPENSPLHF,TGTGCCAGCTCACCGGAGAACTCACCCCTCCACTTT
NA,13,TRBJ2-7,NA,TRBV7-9,CASSYEGPYEQYF,TGTGCCAGCAGCTATGAGGGCCCCTACGAGCAGTACTTC
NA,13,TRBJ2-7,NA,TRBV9,CASSPGVRYEQYF,TGTGCCAGCAGCCCCGGGGTCCGCTACGAGCAGTACTTC